The sequence of this TCR beta chain was determined in a study of shared clonotypes between healthy human individuals. Concerning this clone: The antigen is not known.

Study conclusions and caveats: Large depth notwithstanding, sorted-subset sequencing proved incomplete by rarefaction. Relative to clonotypes present in all four donors, those not shared had lower generation probabilities.

Assay: immunoSEQ multiplex PCR; the TCRdb copy retains only in-frame clones and omits some. Here the sample spans over 2 million clones, about 95% being singletons. Naive CD8 cells lacked CD45RO, underwent positive selection for CCR7 and left out terminally differentiated effector memory CD45RA+ cells. Among the donors, all were Caucasian adults who lived in Nashville, Tennessee. This TCR was recovered from a man younger than 35 in good health. Sequenced: naive CD8+ T cells sorted from blood.

Written as DNA, the CDR3 is TGCAGCGTTGTCAGCGGGGGCCGGATAGAGACCCAGTACTTC. It encodes CSVVSGGRIETQYF. The chain couples TRBV29-1 to TRBJ2-5; 8 bases fit TRBD2. The J segment lost 4 bases and the V segment lost 4 bases, leaving 8 bases of the junction unmatched. The CDR3 loop spans 14 amino acids. Looked up from germline, CDR1 is SQVTM and CDR2 is ANQGSEA. Using reference TRBV29-1 and TRBJ2-5 for the parts outside the CDR3, the full variable domain is SAVISQKPSRDICQRGTSLTIQCQVDSQVTMMFWYRQQPGQSLTLIATANQGSEATYESGFVIDKFPISRPNLTFSTLTVSNMSPEDSSIYLCSVVSGGRIETQYFGPGTRLLVL.